The clone carrying this TCR beta chain was detected only a few times. Its antigen is undetermined. Primed by a sample-barcoded 5' primer and a J-beta primer mix, a second PCR proceeded for about 7 to 12 cycles. Each cDNA molecule received a tag from a template-switch adaptor that had 12 random nucleotides. Using its own MiXCR run on the 5' RACE reads, TCRdb lists one record per CDR3 protein. The sample lists around 1,500,000 distinct CDR3 sequences, about 30% occurring once. J gave up 2 bases and V 8 bases, and 0 bases lay outside the gene matches. Germline assignment: CDR1 SNHLY and CDR2 FYNNEI. This CDR3 is built from 12 residues. This specimen comes from a study of blood T cells in healthy people across ages. General study findings and limits: The study found more naive CD4+ cells and higher diversity in long-lived than aged donors.

This TCR was sampled from a woman in her 30s in good health. The chain joins TRBV2 to TRBJ2-5; 9 bases fit TRBD2. The sequenced sample was blood. In DNA, the CDR3 is TGTGCCAGCCTAGCGGGACAAGAGACCCAGTACTTC. Translating gives CASLAGQETQYF.